These 8 T cell receptor beta chains were all obtained from the same sample, sequenced in a study of blood T cell repertoires in COVID-19. Clones were sequenced by immunoSEQ multiplex PCR, and TCRdb holds only the in-frame ones, with some missing. The data contain approximately 180,000 clones, around 90% of them seen just once; the ten biggest clones take up roughly 5.6%. Source material: peripheral blood. These receptors all come from a man aged 35-49 years with active or convalescent COVID-19.

The CDR3 region has the DNA TGCAGTGCTAGTACTAGCGGGAGAATTGGGAGGTACGAGCAGTACTTC. It encodes CSASTSGRIGRYEQYF. J is TRBJ2-7 and V is TRBV20-1, with 11 bases fitting TRBD2. J lost 4 bases, V lost 3 bases, and 11 bases had no gene match. The CDR3 loop spans 16 amino acids. In germline, CDR1 is DFQATT, CDR2 SNEGSKA (reference sequence).

The V gene is TRBV6-5, the J gene TRBJ1-5; 10 bases map to TRBD1. This CDR3 has 15 amino acids. Looked up from germline, CDR1 is MNHEY and CDR2 is SVGAGI. Unmatched junction bases numbered 8, after V lost 6 bases and J lost 6 bases. As DNA, the CDR3 is TGTGCCAGCAGCCCCGGGACAGGGGACTCTCAGCCCCAGCATTTT. This encodes CASSPGTGDSQPQHF.

DNA for the CDR3: TGTGCCAGCAGCTTAGGAGGGGACTATGGCTACACCTTC. This gives the protein CASSLGGDYGYTF. This chain joins TRBV5-5 and TRBJ1-2; the D gene is possibly TRBD1 (5 bases). This CDR3 comprises 13 residues. V was shortened by 2 bases and J by 3 bases, with 8 bases between the two germline ends. CDR1 is SGHKS and CDR2 is YYEKEE in the germline V gene (reference sequence).

V and J are TRBV28 and TRBJ1-5; no clear D gene. The V end lost 4 bases, the J end lost 1 base, and 11 bases lay between the germline ends. The CDR3 spans 15 residues. The V gene's germline CDR1 is MDHEN and CDR2 SYDVKM. CDR3 DNA sequence: TGTGCCAGCAGTTCAGAGGAGAGGAGCAATCAGCCCCAGCATTTT. Translating gives CASSSEERSNQPQHF.

CDR3 sequence: CASSGGQSNTEAFF. The CDR3 bases are TGCGCCAGCAGCGGCGGACAGTCGAACACTGAAGCTTTCTTT. The V gene is TRBV5-1, the J gene TRBJ1-1; D might be TRBD1 (6 bases). CDR3 length: 14 residues. From germline, CDR1 is SGHRS and CDR2 YFSETQ. V was cut by 4 bases and J by 1 base, with 11 bases left in between.

V is TRBV28 and J is TRBJ2-3; TRBD2 agrees at 7 bases. The CDR3 contains 14 residues. The ends lost 3 bases at V and 5 bases at J; junction bases unmatched: 5. Germline V gene sequence: CDR1 MDHEN, CDR2 SYDVKM. The DNA for the CDR3 is TGTGCCAGCAGTTTGGCGGGAGCAGGAGATACGCAGTATTTT. This sequence encodes CASSLAGAGDTQYF.

The chain combines TRBV2 with TRBJ2-1; TRBD2 aligns across 13 bases. From germline, CDR1 is SNHLY and CDR2 FYNNEI. The J segment lost 9 bases and the V segment lost 4 bases, leaving 3 bases of the junction unmatched. This CDR3 region has 14 residues. CDR3 in DNA: TGTGCCAGCAGTGGACTAGCGGGAGGTATTGAGCAGTTCTTC. It is translated as CASSGLAGGIEQFF.

This chain uses TRBV6-1 with TRBJ2-1; possible D gene TRBD2, 5 bases. Germline V CDR1 and CDR2: MNHNS, SASEGT. Trimming shortened V by 2 bases and J by 2 bases, and 10 bases separated the two germline ends. This CDR3 region has 15 residues. The CDR3 is CASSEIALPYNEQFF. CDR3 DNA sequence: TGTGCCAGCAGTGAAATAGCGTTGCCCTACAATGAGCAGTTCTTC.